The rows below give T cell receptor beta chains drawn from one sample of a study of shared clonotypes between healthy human individuals. This table comes from immunoSEQ multiplex PCR, and its TCRdb copy is limited to in-frame clones, with some not included. The table lists approximately 440,000 clones, approximately 77% of them singletons. The sequencing input was PBMCs. These receptors came from a woman aged 40 to 50 in good health. Some clones in this sample may be carry-over from other donors' samples. The CDR3 runs from the conserved cysteine through the conserved F or W. A D gene is named only where the DNA matches it firmly. The size of a clone is reported for some rows only, either as once, few or many, or as a class for expanded clones.

d_gene: .; abundance: .; v_gene: TRBV9; j_gene: TRBJ1-2; CDR3nt: TGTGCCAGCACCCCAGGGTTCCAGGCCGACTCTTATGGCTACACCTTC; CDR3aa: CASTPGFQADSYGYTF
d_gene: TRBD2; abundance: .; v_gene: TRBV5-1; j_gene: TRBJ2-1; CDR3nt: TGCGCCAGCAGCGTAGTCCTGGCGGGAGTACTTCGGGAGCAGTTCTTC; CDR3aa: CASSVVLAGVLREQFF
d_gene: .; abundance: .; v_gene: TRBV30; j_gene: TRBJ2-7; CDR3nt: TGTGCCTACCGAGACTATACCTACGAGCAGTACTTC; CDR3aa: CAYRDYTYEQYF
d_gene: TRBD1; abundance: .; v_gene: TRBV27; j_gene: TRBJ2-1; CDR3nt: TGTGCCAGCAGATCCCCCAGCCGGGACAGGAGCTACAATGAGCAGTTCTTC; CDR3aa: CASRSPSRDRSYNEQFF
d_gene: TRBD2; abundance: many; v_gene: TRBV5-8; j_gene: TRBJ2-1; CDR3nt: TGTGCCAGCACCCCCCGACTAGCGGGATACAATGAGCAGTTCTTC; CDR3aa: CASTPRLAGYNEQFF
d_gene: TRBD2; abundance: .; v_gene: TRBV9; j_gene: TRBJ2-7; CDR3nt: TGTGCCAGCAGCGTAGGAGAAGGGACTAGCGGATACTACGAGCAGTACTTC; CDR3aa: CASSVGEGTSGYYEQYF
d_gene: .; abundance: .; v_gene: TRBV6-6; j_gene: TRBJ2-7; CDR3nt: TGTGCCAGCAGTTGGGACTCCCGATGGGAGCAGTACTTC; CDR3aa: CASSWDSRWEQYF
d_gene: .; abundance: .; v_gene: TRBV6-1; j_gene: TRBJ1-3; CDR3nt: TGTGCCAGCAGTGAAATCTCAGGGCGCTCTGGAAACACCATATATTTT; CDR3aa: CASSEISGRSGNTIYF
d_gene: .; abundance: .; v_gene: TRBV7-2; j_gene: TRBJ1-1; CDR3nt: TGTGCCAGCAGCTGGGAGGGGCGGAACACTGAAGCTTTCTTT; CDR3aa: CASSWEGRNTEAFF
d_gene: .; abundance: .; v_gene: TRBV2; j_gene: TRBJ2-7; CDR3nt: TGTGCCACCAAAGCCGGAAGCTCCTACGAGCAGTACTTC; CDR3aa: CATKAGSSYEQYF
d_gene: .; abundance: .; v_gene: TRBV18; j_gene: TRBJ1-1; CDR3nt: TGTGCCAGCTCACCTAACACAGGGTATAACACTGAAGCTTTCTTT; CDR3aa: CASSPNTGYNTEAFF
d_gene: TRBD1; abundance: .; v_gene: TRBV5-4; j_gene: TRBJ1-2; CDR3nt: TGTGCCAGCAGCTTAGACAGGGTAGATGGCTACACCTTC; CDR3aa: CASSLDRVDGYTF